The 26 T cell receptor beta chains reported below all come from one sample, sequenced in a study of human T cells and chemical hapten exposure. Time point denoted: healthy volunteer bleed at 2 weeks. The total RNA was obtained from whole blood that was not fractionated. Using its own MiXCR run on the RACE reads, TCRdb lists one record per CDR3 protein. In the table there are tens of thousands of distinct CDR3 sequences, 7% to 8.5% of which are singletons. Material: whole blood. These receptors were obtained from a human donor in good health. Some clones in this sample may be carry-over from other donors' samples.

The chain recombines TRBV30 with TRBJ2-1, with TRBD2 matching over 12 bases. There are 16 residues in the CDR3. The V gene's germline CDR1 is GTSNPN and CDR2 SVGIG (reference sequence). With V trimmed by 1 base and J by 8 bases, 9 bases remained unmatched. Here the CDR3 reads CAWSEIGTSGPDEQFF. Here the CDR3 DNA reads TGTGCCTGGAGTGAAATAGGGACTAGCGGGCCCGATGAGCAGTTCTTC.

This clonotype was counted many times. The rearrangement joins TRBV20-1 to TRBJ1-2; TRBD1 is a possible D gene (6 bases). The CDR3 has 18 amino acids. Germline V gives CDR1 DFQATT, CDR2 SNEGSKA (reference sequence). Trimming pared 5 bases from V and 7 bases from J, leaving 32 bases between. As DNA, the CDR3 is TGCAGTGCTCCGCTGTCGGTGGGGGATACAGGGAGGTGGGGTGGCTACACCTTC. It codes for CSAPLSVGDTGRWGGYTF.

This clonotype was counted between two and nine times. The J gene is TRBJ2-3, the V gene TRBV5-1; D may be TRBD2 (5 bases). CDR1 SGHRS and CDR2 YFSETQ come from the germline V gene. This CDR3 spans 15 amino acids. Trimming took off 0 bases at V and 5 bases at J, with 13 bases between the two ends. CDR3 nucleotides: TGCGCCAGCAGCTTGGGGACTGCAAAGGGAGATACGCAGTATTTT. Translation: CASSLGTAKGDTQYF.

This clonotype was observed many times. V and J are TRBV6-5 and TRBJ2-7; D unclear. Trimming removed 2 bases at V and 0 bases at J, with 11 bases between. CDR1 MNHEY and CDR2 SVGAGI come from the germline V gene. CDR3 size: 15 residues. The CDR3 is CASSYGETGSYEQYF. CDR3 coding DNA: TGTGCCAGCAGTTACGGGGAAACCGGCTCCTACGAGCAGTACTTC.

The V call is TRBV3-1, the J call TRBJ1-2; D is unresolved. Germline loops: CDR1 LGHDT, CDR2 YNNKEL (reference sequence). This CDR3 contains 13 residues. V shed 3 bases and J shed 4 bases, with 9 bases lying between them. The CDR3 nucleotides read TGTGCCAGCAGCCACGCGTCCTCCTATGGCTACACCTTC. It specifies CASSHASSYGYTF. Together with reference TRBV3-1 and TRBJ1-2, the CDR3 gives the full variable domain: DTAVSQTPKYLVTQMGNDKSIKCEQNLGHDTMYWYKQDSKKFLKIMFSYNNKELIINETVPNRFSPKSPDKAHLNLHINSLELGDSAVYFCASSHASSYGYTFGSGTRLTVV.

This clonotype was recorded a few times. The rearrangement links TRBV12-3 or TRBV12-4 to TRBJ2-3; the D is unclear. CDR3 length equals 13 residues. The V end was cut by 6 bases, the J end by 5 bases, with 12 bases between. The CDR3 region is CASSSRAVDTQYF. CDR3 bases: TGTGCCAGCAGCTCCCGCGCGGTAGATACGCAGTATTTT.

This clonotype was seen a few times. This chain uses TRBV5-1 with TRBJ1-1; 9 positions match TRBD1. V gave up 2 bases and J gave up 1 base; unmatched junction bases: 9. Germline V gene sequence: CDR1 SGHRS, CDR2 YFSETQ. This CDR3 comprises 17 residues. CDR3 protein: CASSFGGDRVSNTEAFF. The CDR3 region has the DNA TGCGCCAGCAGCTTTGGTGGGGACAGGGTATCGAACACTGAAGCTTTCTTT.

This clonotype was seen more than once but under ten times. This chain uses TRBV12-5 with TRBJ1-5; the match to TRBD1 covers 9 bases. Germline V gives CDR1 LGHNT, CDR2 FRNRAP. The CDR3 contains 16 residues. V dropped 4 bases and J dropped 3; count of bases not matched to a gene: 7. The CDR3 region is CASGSPGQGHNQPQHF. DNA of the CDR3: TGTGCTAGTGGTTCGCCGGGACAGGGACACAATCAGCCCCAGCATTTT.

The chain uses TRBV6-5 and TRBJ1-5; 8 positions match TRBD1. The CDR3 runs 14 residues. Germline V gene data show CDR1 as MNHEY and CDR2 as SVGAGI. V shed 6 bases and J 6 bases; nucleotides not matched to a gene: 7. Here the CDR3 DNA reads TGTGCCAGCAGCGATCTTACAGGGGGTCAGCCCCAGCATTTT. It encodes CASSDLTGGQPQHF.

A few counts support this clonotype. The rearrangement joins TRBV5-1 to TRBJ1-2, with 8 bases aligning to TRBD1. CDR1 is SGHRS and CDR2 is YFSETQ in the germline V gene. The V gene end was trimmed by 4 bases and the J gene end by 8 bases; junction bases not matched to a gene: 7. The CDR3 is 13 amino acids. CDR3 sequence (DNA): TGCGCCAGCAGCCCGAGGACAGGGTCCGGCTACACCTTC. This sequence encodes CASSPRTGSGYTF.

This clonotype was counted ten times or more. The V call is TRBV3-1, the J call TRBJ1-4, with D possibly TRBD1 on 5 matching bases. Germline loops: CDR1 LGHDT, CDR2 YNNKEL (reference sequence). Deletions cut 2 bases from V and 6 bases from J, with 19 bases between. There are 17 residues in the CDR3. The CDR3 sequence: CASSQRRSIGGDEKLFF. The CDR3 nucleotides are TGTGCCAGCAGCCAAAGGCGTTCAATTGGGGGAGATGAAAAACTGTTTTTT.

This clonotype was detected ten times or more. V is TRBV30 and J is TRBJ2-6; no firm D call. V lost 5 bases to trimming and J lost 0 bases, with 8 bases between them. The CDR3 consists of 14 residues. The germline gives CDR1 GTSNPN, CDR2 SVGIG (reference sequence). The CDR3 coding sequence is TGTGCCTGGGACCTAGGCTCTGGGGCCAACGTCCTGACTTTC. Translation: CAWDLGSGANVLTF.

This clonotype occurred a few times. CDR3 sequence reads: CASSLTGGNNQPQHF. The CDR3 DNA is TGTGCCAGCAGTTTAACAGGGGGGAACAATCAGCCCCAGCATTTT. V and J are TRBV12-3 or TRBV12-4 and TRBJ1-5; 8 bases match TRBD1. V shed 2 bases, J shed 3 bases, and the junction held 3 bases outside the gene matches. This CDR3 comprises 15 residues.

This clonotype was counted many times. The V call is TRBV24-1, the J call TRBJ1-1, with 7 bases aligning to TRBD1. Germline lookup yields CDR1 KGHDR and CDR2 SFDVKD. There are 14 residues in the CDR3. V lost 10 bases to trimming and J lost 2 bases; unmatched junction nucleotides: 9. The CDR3 loop reads CATDDRTGNTEAFF. The CDR3 nucleotides read TGTGCCACTGACGATCGGACAGGAAACACTGAAGCTTTCTTT.

This chain connects TRBV30 to TRBJ2-4, with D maybe TRBD2 (5 bases). The CDR3 covers 16 residues. Germline V gene lookup returns CDR1 GTSNPN and CDR2 SVGIG (reference sequence). Trimming stripped 0 bases from V and 3 bases from J, with 15 bases between. The CDR3 bases are TGTGCCTGGAGTGTTGGGGTGTTCGAGGGCAAAAACATTCAGTACTTC. It codes for CAWSVGVFEGKNIQYF.

This clonotype has more than one count but fewer than ten. V usage is TRBV28 and J usage is TRBJ2-7, with 7 nucleotides matching TRBD1. CDR1 MDHEN and CDR2 SYDVKM come from the germline V gene. The CDR3 is made up of 15 amino acids. V lost 4 bases to trimming and J lost 2 bases; unmatched junction nucleotides: 8. The CDR3 DNA follows: TGTGCCAGCAGTTCCCGTCTGGGACAGCCCTACGAGCAGTACTTC. Amino acid sequence: CASSSRLGQPYEQYF.

The table lists this clonotype with many counts. This chain joins TRBV12-3 or TRBV12-4 and TRBJ2-5; TRBD1 or TRBD2 may be the D gene (5 bases each). Trimming left V 6 bases short and J 1 base short, with 15 bases between. The CDR3 runs to 15 residues. The CDR3 here is CASSRRDGPQETQYF. CDR3 DNA: TGTGCCAGCAGCCGACGGGACGGACCCCAAGAGACCCAGTACTTC.

This clonotype appeared a few times. This CDR3 fails to terminate in the conserved phenylalanine or tryptophan, so it likely reflects a read error. The V and J genes are TRBV11-2 and TRBJ1-1; possible D gene TRBD1, 6 bases. Trimming cost V 4 bases and J 8 bases, with 23 bases left between them. Germline-derived CDR1 and CDR2 are SGHAT and FQNNGV. The CDR3 covers 16 residues. Written as DNA, the CDR3 is TGTGCCAGCAGCTCCCGCCCGACAGGACTTATATCCGAAGCTTTCTGT. Its protein is CASSSRPTGLISEAFC.

The sample holds many counts of this clonotype. The chain couples TRBV7-2 to TRBJ2-6; possibly TRBD1 for D (6 bases). Germline V lookup: CDR1 SGHTA, CDR2 FQGNSA. The length of the CDR3 is 20 residues. V lost 2 bases to trimming and J lost 2 bases, with 22 bases between them. CDR3 protein: CASSLKNVGQTYTGANVLTF. The CDR3 DNA reads TGTGCCAGCAGCTTAAAGAACGTAGGACAGACATATACTGGGGCCAACGTCCTGACTTTC.

The table lists this clonotype with many counts. V and J are TRBV29-1 and TRBJ1-1; TRBD1 aligns across 8 bases. CDR1 is SQVTM, CDR2 ANQGSEA, per germline. CDR3 length: 14 amino acids. V shed 8 bases and J 5 bases; nucleotides not matched to a gene: 13. In nucleotides, the CDR3 is TGCAGCTCACTGGGGGACAGGCTCGATACTGAAGCTTTCTTT. It yields the protein CSSLGDRLDTEAFF.

This clonotype occurred many times. The chain couples TRBV28 to TRBJ1-4; 8 positions agree with TRBD1. V gave up 6 bases and J gave up 7 bases; unmatched junction bases: 7. The CDR3 has 14 amino acids. Germline values: CDR1 MDHEN, CDR2 SYDVKM. Here the CDR3 DNA reads TGTGCCAGCAGACGGACAGGGAGGGGTGAAAAACTGTTTTTT. As protein: CASRRTGRGEKLFF.

This clonotype was seen at least ten times. The chain recombines TRBV7-8 with TRBJ1-4, with D hard to call. V was cut by 1 base and J by 0 bases, with 12 bases left in between. This CDR3 has 17 amino acids. The germline V gene has CDR1 SGHVS and CDR2 FQNEAQ. In DNA, the CDR3 is TGTGCCAGCAGCTTAGGGTCAATGGTTGCAACTAATGAAAAACTGTTTTTT. It is translated as CASSLGSMVATNEKLFF.

This clonotype was seen a handful of times. V and J are TRBV12-3 or TRBV12-4 and TRBJ1-6; D is perhaps TRBD1 (6 bases). The CDR3 runs 14 residues. The V end lost 6 bases, the J end lost 8 bases, and 14 bases lay between the germline ends. In DNA form, the CDR3 reads TGTGCCAGCAGCCCGGCAGGGGCTGATTCACCCCTCCACTTT. It translates to CASSPAGADSPLHF.

This clonotype was detected ten times or more. The rearrangement joins TRBV7-2 to TRBJ1-1; no definite D call. The CDR3 length is 14 residues. Germline values: CDR1 SGHTA, CDR2 FQGNSA. V was shortened by 2 bases and J by 3 bases, with 10 bases between the two germline ends. In DNA form, the CDR3 reads TGTGCCAGCAGCTTATTCAGGTTGGACACTGAAGCTTTCTTT. Amino acid sequence: CASSLFRLDTEAFF. Full variable domain (rest looked up from reference TRBV7-2 and TRBJ1-1): GAGVSQSPSNKVTEKGKDVELRCDPISGHTALYWYRQSLGQGLEFLIYFQGNSAPDKSGLPSDRFSAERTGGSVSTLTIQRTQQEDSAVYLCASSLFRLDTEAFFGQGTRLTVV.

The V and J genes are TRBV28 and TRBJ2-5, with D perhaps matching TRBD1 or TRBD2 (6 bases each). This CDR3 is 16 amino acids long. Germline values: CDR1 MDHEN, CDR2 SYDVKM. Trimming cost V 5 bases and J 4 bases, with 20 bases left between them. The CDR3 sequence: CASSALNGGGRETQYF. DNA of the CDR3: TGTGCCAGCAGTGCCCTCAACGGGGGCGGAAGAGAGACCCAGTACTTC.

The chain links TRBV6-5 to TRBJ1-4; D is unresolved. The V gene's germline CDR1 is MNHEY and CDR2 SVGAGI. The CDR3 loop spans 15 amino acids. Trimming cost V 0 bases and J 5 bases, with 10 bases left between them. This CDR3 is CASSYSAFGNEKLFF. CDR3 sequence (DNA): TGTGCCAGCAGTTACTCAGCCTTTGGGAATGAAAAACTGTTTTTT.